Sequencing of this TCR beta chain was carried out in a study of cytomegalovirus exposure and HLA in healthy donors. Per germline, CDR1 LNHDA and CDR2 SQIVND (reference sequence). The ends lost 1 base at V and 3 bases at J; junction bases unmatched: 6. The CDR3 runs 16 residues. PCR used 60 Vbeta primers and 13 Jbeta primers. Profiling relied on immunoSEQ multiplex PCR, and the TCRdb table lists in-frame clones only, not all of them. The sample includes about 76,000 clones, roughly 73% of them seen just once. The V and J genes are TRBV19 and TRBJ1-5; 7 bases align to TRBD1. This sequence was found in a woman in her thirties or forties in good health and CMV-seropositive. The sample was PBMCs. This CDR3 is CASSIGRGQVNQPQHF. Here the CDR3 DNA reads TGTGCCAGTAGTATAGGAAGGGGGCAAGTCAATCAGCCCCAGCATTTT.